This is a list of T cell receptor beta chains from one sample in a study of cytomegalovirus exposure and HLA in healthy donors. Sequencing used immunoSEQ multiplex PCR; TCRdb keeps in-frame clones, though not all of them. This table holds some 150,000 clones, less than 85% found once. Material: PBMCs. The receptors originated from a man aged 40-50 years in good health and CMV-seropositive. The CDR3 runs from the conserved cysteine through the conserved F or W. A D gene is named only where the DNA matches it firmly. Size is omitted from some rows. Given values are once, few, many or a class for expanded clones.

clone size	D gene	V gene	J gene	CDR3 protein	CDR3 DNA
-	TRBD1	TRBV5-1	TRBJ2-7	CASSLRPDRVSYEQYF	TGCGCCAGCAGCTTGCGCCCCGACAGGGTATCCTACGAGCAGTACTTC
few	TRBD2	TRBV19	TRBJ2-1	CASMGGSKFNEQFF	TGTGCCAGCATGGGGGGGAGTAAGTTCAATGAGCAGTTCTTC
-	TRBD2	TRBV9	TRBJ2-3	CASSATSTGTDTQYF	TGTGCCAGCAGCGCGACTAGCACGGGCACAGATACGCAGTATTTT
-	TRBD1	TRBV5-1	TRBJ2-1	CASSLEGAGEQFF	TGCGCCAGCAGCTTGGAGGGGGCCGGTGAGCAGTTCTTC
few	-	TRBV5-1	TRBJ2-5	CASSFLGSEETQYF	TGCGCCAGCAGCTTCCTAGGCTCCGAAGAGACCCAGTACTTC
-	-	TRBV30	TRBJ2-7	CAWSVRGAGEQYF	TGTGCCTGGAGTGTACGGGGGGCGGGTGAGCAGTACTTC
-	-	TRBV4-3	TRBJ1-1	CASSQERGLPNTEAFF	TGCGCCAGCAGCCAAGAGAGAGGACTACCCAACACTGAAGCTTTCTTT
-	TRBD2	TRBV7-9	TRBJ2-5	CASGAGLAQETQYF	TGTGCCAGCGGGGCGGGACTAGCCCAAGAGACCCAGTACTTC
-	-	TRBV5-1	TRBJ1-6	CASSLFSGSWYNSPLHF	TGCGCCAGCAGCTTGTTTTCGGGGAGTTGGTATAATTCACCCCTCCACTTT
-	TRBD1	TRBV7-2	TRBJ1-1	CASSRDRGSEAFF	TGTGCCAGCAGCCGGGACAGGGGTTCTGAAGCTTTCTTT
-	-	TRBV5-4	TRBJ1-1	CASSLDVSMNTEAFF	TGTGCCAGCAGCTTGGATGTTAGCATGAACACTGAAGCTTTCTTT
-	-	TRBV14	TRBJ2-2	CASSEAPRGATGELFF	TGTGCCAGCAGCGAAGCTCCTCGGGGGGCCACCGGGGAGCTGTTTTTT
-	-	TRBV27	TRBJ2-7	CASSQTASYEQYF	TGTGCCAGCAGCCAGACAGCCTCCTACGAGCAGTACTTC
-	TRBD2	TRBV7-2	TRBJ2-1	CASSFRVPGGYFF	TGTGCCAGCAGCTTCCGGGTGCCGGGAGGATACTTCTTC
-	-	TRBV2	TRBJ1-1	CASSADRNTEAFF	TGTGCCAGCAGTGCTGACAGGAACACTGAAGCTTTCTTT
once	-	TRBV2	TRBJ2-5	CASTGEETQYF	TGTGCCAGCACAGGGGAAGAGACCCAGTACTTC